This T cell receptor beta chain originates from a study of T-cell reconstitution after alpha-beta-depleted transplantation in children. It was with unique molecular identifiers that the TCRbeta library was prepared. Each CDR3 protein is one row after TCRdb ran MiXCR on the PCR reads. The sample records fewer than 550,000 distinct CDR3 sequences, about 11% being singletons. The V end was cut by 4 bases, the J end by 11 bases, with 14 bases between. CDR3 length equals 11 residues. Germline lookup yields CDR1 DFQATT and CDR2 SNEGSKA (reference sequence). Sample: PBMCs from the stem cell graft donor, taken from the stem cell graft. The V gene is TRBV20-1, the J gene TRBJ1-1; D is uncertain. The origin of this receptor is a human donor who donated a stem cell graft to a child with acute myeloid leukemia. Written as DNA, the CDR3 is TGCAGTGCTACAGGTCTTCCGTCCGCTTTCTTT. Translation gives CSATGLPSAFF.